This T cell receptor (beta chain) emerged from a study of T cells after posttransplantation cyclophosphamide. Findings and limits, study-wide: TRB clonality was highly associated with recipient CMV seropositivity and reactivation. Tissue-infiltrating T cells from skin or gut overlapped little with blood T cells.

Comment on this clone: No antigen is known for it.

The ends lost 0 bases at V and 6 bases at J; junction bases unmatched: 5. Germline V lookup: CDR1 LNHNV, CDR2 YYDKDF (reference sequence). CDR3 size: 15 residues. Treatment was busulfan-fludarabine conditioning, a marrow graft, and cyclophosphamide on days +3 and +4. The data were produced by immunoSEQ multiplex PCR, yet TCRdb's version contains in-frame clones alone and is incomplete. Among some 45,000 clones listed, 90% were seen once. Source: PBMCs, taken about 60 days after allogeneic stem cell transplant with posttransplant cyclophosphamide. The sequence was collected from a male patient aged 60-70 years who received an allogeneic stem cell transplant from a related donor and was CMV-positive. Some T cells may have come from the graft donor. The V gene is TRBV15, the J gene TRBJ2-7; 10 nucleotides agree with TRBD2. CDR3 amino acids: CATSRDLSGGGEQYF. The DNA for the CDR3 is TGTGCCACCAGCAGAGATTTAAGCGGGGGGGGCGAGCAGTACTTC. The complete variable domain, with remaining parts taken from reference TRBV15 and TRBJ2-7, reads DAMVIQNPRYQVTQFGKPVTLSCSQTLNHNVMYWYQQKSSQAPKLLFHYYDKDFNNEADTPDNFQSRRPNTSFCFLDIRSPGLGDTAMYLCATSRDLSGGGEQYFGPGTRLTVT.